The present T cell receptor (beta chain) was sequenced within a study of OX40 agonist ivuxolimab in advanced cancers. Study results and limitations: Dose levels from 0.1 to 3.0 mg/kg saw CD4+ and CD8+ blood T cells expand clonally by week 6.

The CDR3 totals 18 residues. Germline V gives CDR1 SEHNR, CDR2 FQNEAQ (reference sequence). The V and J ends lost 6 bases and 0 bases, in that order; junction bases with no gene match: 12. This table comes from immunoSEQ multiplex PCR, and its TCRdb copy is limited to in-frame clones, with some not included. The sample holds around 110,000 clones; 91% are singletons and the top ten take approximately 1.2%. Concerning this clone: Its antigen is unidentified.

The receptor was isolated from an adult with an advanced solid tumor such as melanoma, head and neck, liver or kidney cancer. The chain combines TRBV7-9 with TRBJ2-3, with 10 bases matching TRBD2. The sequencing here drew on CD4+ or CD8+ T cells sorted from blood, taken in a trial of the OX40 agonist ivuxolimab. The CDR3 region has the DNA TGTGCCAGCAGGACCTTTAGCGGGAGGCGAACTAGCACAGATACGCAGTATTTT. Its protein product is CASRTFSGRRTSTDTQYF.